Listed here are 5 T cell receptor beta chains from one sample, sequenced in a study of blood T cell repertoires in COVID-19. Produced via immunoSEQ multiplex PCR; TCRdb's table is partial and in-frame only. Of about 43,000 clones listed, roughly 87% are singletons. The sequenced material came from peripheral blood. These receptors were collected from a woman of 80 years or more with active COVID-19.

V gene TRBV18 combines with J gene TRBJ1-4; TRBD1 might be the D (6 bases). Trimming left V 0 bases short and J 4 bases short, with 9 bases between. Germline values: CDR1 KGHSH, CDR2 LQKENI. This CDR3 is built from 15 residues. CDR3 nucleotides: TGTGCCAGCTCACCACCGGCAGGGGTTAATGAAAAACTGTTTTTT. Translating it yields CASSPPAGVNEKLFF. The full variable domain, its missing parts supplied by reference TRBV18 and TRBJ1-4, is NAGVMQNPRHLVRRRGQEARLRCSPMKGHSHVYWYRQLPEEGLKFMVYLQKENIIDESGMPKERFSAEFPKEGPSILRIQQVVRGDSAAYFCASSPPAGVNEKLFFGSGTQLSVL.

V and J are TRBV2 and TRBJ1-2; D uncertain. Germline CDR1 SNHLY, CDR2 FYNNEI. Between the trimmed V and J ends, which lost 5 bases and 1 base, there was a span of 11 bases. This CDR3 region has 14 residues. The CDR3 reads CASSQTGRNYGYTF. The CDR3 region has the DNA TGTGCCAGCAGTCAGACGGGTCGTAACTATGGCTACACCTTC.

The J gene is TRBJ1-4, the V gene TRBV6-2 or TRBV6-3, with D possibly TRBD1 on 5 matching bases. Deletions cut 4 bases from V and 2 bases from J, with 11 bases between. Germline V gene sequence: CDR1 MNHEY, CDR2 SVGEGT. The CDR3 runs 15 residues. CDR3 amino acids: CASSFRGTTNEKLFF. CDR3 coding DNA: TGTGCCAGCAGTTTTAGGGGAACGACTAATGAAAAACTGTTTTTT.

This sequence joins TRBV10-1 and TRBJ2-7; no clear D. Trimming took 3 bases from V and 1 from J, leaving 7 bases between them. The CDR3 totals 13 residues. Germline V gene lookup returns CDR1 WNHNN and CDR2 SYGVQD (reference sequence). Here the CDR3 reads CASSDGFSYEQYF. The CDR3 nucleotides read TGCGCCAGCAGTGATGGCTTTTCCTACGAGCAGTACTTC.

The CDR3: CAISPTGDHYGYTF. CDR3 in DNA: TGTGCCATCAGTCCGACAGGGGACCACTATGGCTACACCTTC. The chain combines TRBV10-3 with TRBJ1-2; 8 bases match TRBD1. The CDR3 contains 14 residues. V lost 5 bases, J lost 3 bases, and 5 bases stayed unmatched. Germline-derived CDR1 and CDR2 are ENHRY and SYGVKD.